These 22 T cell receptor beta chains were all obtained from the same sample, sequenced in a study of PD-1 blockade in classical Hodgkin lymphoma. TCRdb keeps only in-frame clones here, not all; method: immunoSEQ multiplex PCR. Of 13,000 or so clones listed, approximately 80% are singletons. Specified time point: cycle 4 day 1 (C4D1), after 6 weeks of nivolumab. Each of the patients experienced relapse following autologous stem cell transplantation, and their brentuximab vedotin exposure differed. It was by magnetic negative selection that CD4+ T cells were purified from thawed PBMCs. The sample consisted of CD4+ T cells from blood, taken before the fourth cycle of nivolumab. All receptors come from a human donor with classical Hodgkin lymphoma.

The chain carries TRBV2 and TRBJ2-5, with 7 bases matching TRBD1. From germline, CDR1 is SNHLY and CDR2 FYNNEI. This CDR3 is built from 14 residues. V lost 7 bases, J lost 10 bases, and 15 bases stayed unmatched. The CDR3 loop reads CASIRNNRDSSQYF. As DNA, the CDR3 is TGTGCCAGCATTCGAAATAACCGGGACAGCAGCCAGTACTTC.

The V and J genes are TRBV18 and TRBJ1-2; 7 bases are shared with TRBD1. Trimming cost V 3 bases and J 2 bases; bases outside gene matches: 9. The CDR3 has 16 amino acids. Germline V gene data show CDR1 as KGHSH and CDR2 as LQKENI. The CDR3 protein is CASSPVDRAQNYGYTF. Written as DNA, the CDR3 is TGTGCCAGCTCACCCGTAGACAGGGCCCAGAACTATGGCTACACCTTC.

This clone was found a few times. J is TRBJ2-5 and V is TRBV7-9; D possibly corresponds to TRBD2 (6 bases). Germline CDR1 SEHNR, CDR2 FQNEAQ (reference sequence). V lost 5 bases and J lost 5, with 15 bases in between. This CDR3 spans 14 amino acids. CDR3 DNA sequence: TGTGCCAGCAGCCCCCACGGGGGAGGCGAGACCCAGTACTTC. It translates to CASSPHGGGETQYF.

The rearrangement uses TRBV2 and TRBJ2-2; 9 bases agree with TRBD2. Germline V gene lookup returns CDR1 SNHLY and CDR2 FYNNEI. CDR3 length equals 16 residues. The J segment lost 4 bases and the V segment lost 4 bases, leaving 7 bases of the junction unmatched. For the CDR3, the DNA is TGTGCCAGCAGTGGATGGAGCGGGGGGCCCACCGGGGAGCTGTTTTTT. Residues: CASSGWSGGPTGELFF.

In this sample, this clone turned up once. The rearrangement links TRBV7-2 to TRBJ1-2; no reliable D call. The CDR3 is 15 amino acids. The V end lost 1 base, the J end lost 8 bases, and 17 bases lay between the germline ends. Germline V gene sequence: CDR1 SGHTA, CDR2 FQGNSA. CDR3 nucleotide sequence: TGTGCCAGCAGCTTAGGGATCGACAACATTAGGGGCTACACCTTC. This gives the protein CASSLGIDNIRGYTF.

The genes are TRBV2 and TRBJ1-2; D is perhaps TRBD1 (6 bases). The CDR3 covers 12 residues. V lost 8 bases to trimming and J lost 1 base, with 8 bases between them. Germline CDR1 reads SNHLY; CDR2 reads FYNNEI. This chain's CDR3 is CASLRGNYGYTF. The CDR3 nucleotides are TGTGCCAGCCTCAGGGGTAACTATGGCTACACCTTC.

This chain links TRBV7-2 with TRBJ2-7; a possible D gene is TRBD1 (5 bases). Germline-derived CDR1 and CDR2 are SGHTA and FQGNSA. The V end lost 3 bases, the J end lost 2 bases, and 11 bases lay between the germline ends. CDR3 length equals 14 residues. CDR3 nucleotide sequence: TGTGCCAGCAGCTTGGAAGCAGGGCCCTACGAGCAGTACTTC. Translating it yields CASSLEAGPYEQYF.

This rearrangement joins TRBV7-9 to TRBJ1-2; D is ambiguous. The V end was cut by 2 bases, the J end by 2 bases, with 12 bases between. CDR3 size: 15 residues. Germline V gene lookup returns CDR1 SEHNR and CDR2 FQNEAQ (reference sequence). CDR3: CASSLLGIFNYGYTF. For the CDR3, the DNA is TGTGCCAGCAGCTTACTCGGGATTTTCAACTATGGCTACACCTTC.

V and J are TRBV27 and TRBJ2-7, with 14 bases matching TRBD2. The J segment lost 7 bases and the V segment lost 6 bases, leaving 5 bases of the junction unmatched. The CDR3 covers 14 residues. From germline, CDR1 is MNHEY and CDR2 SMNVEV (reference sequence). The chain's CDR3 is CASRAGLAGGEQYF. The CDR3 DNA reads as TGTGCCAGCAGGGCCGGACTAGCGGGAGGAGAGCAGTACTTC.

The chain couples TRBV7-2 to TRBJ2-1; 8 bases line up with TRBD1. Per germline, CDR1 SGHTA and CDR2 FQGNSA. The CDR3 is made up of 14 amino acids. V trimming: 9 bases; J trimming: 3 bases; junction bases outside the gene matches: 7. CDR3 coding DNA: TGTGCCAGTAAGCAGGGGGCGTTCTACAATGAGCAGTTCTTC. Protein product: CASKQGAFYNEQFF.

The rearrangement uses TRBV6-5 and TRBJ2-1; TRBD1 matches at 9 bases. CDR1 and CDR2 from the germline V gene are MNHEY and SVGAGI. V gave up 6 bases and J gave up 7 bases; unmatched junction bases: 10. The CDR3 loop spans 15 amino acids. In DNA, the CDR3 is TGTGCCAGCAGGTCCGGACAGGGGAGGAGGAATGAGCAGTTCTTC. It specifies CASRSGQGRRNEQFF.

This clone was counted a single time. The CDR3 DNA sequence: TGTGCCAGCAGCTCAAGACTAGCGGGGGGGTGGGATACGCAGTATTTT. It encodes CASSSRLAGGWDTQYF. The V and J genes are TRBV7-8 and TRBJ2-3; TRBD2 matches 14 bases. With V trimmed by 4 bases and J by 6 bases, 6 bases remained unmatched. Per the germline V gene, CDR1 is SGHVS and CDR2 is FQNEAQ. The CDR3 has 16 amino acids.

J is TRBJ1-2 and V is TRBV28; weak D call: TRBD1 (6 bases). Deletions cut 5 bases from V and 4 bases from J, with 20 bases between. The CDR3 is made up of 16 amino acids. Germline CDR1 reads MDHEN; CDR2 reads SYDVKM. This CDR3 reads CASSPLGGGVRYGYTF. Written as DNA, the CDR3 is TGTGCCAGCAGTCCCCTTGGGGGGGGCGTACGCTATGGCTACACCTTC.

This clone was counted a few times. V is TRBV29-1 and J is TRBJ1-2; D not certain. Germline V gene lookup returns CDR1 SQVTM and CDR2 ANQGSEA. The CDR3 runs 11 residues. V dropped 3 bases and J dropped 5 bases, with 7 bases sitting between them. CDR3 in DNA: TGCAGCGTTGACCGAAATTATGGCTACACCTTC. Translation gives CSVDRNYGYTF.

The genes are TRBV27 and TRBJ2-1; 7 nucleotides agree with TRBD1. V gave up 10 bases and J gave up 9 bases; unmatched junction bases: 6. Germline V lookup: CDR1 MNHEY, CDR2 SMNVEV (reference sequence). This CDR3 region has 11 residues. In DNA, the CDR3 is TGTGCCACCTCACAGGGGCCTGAGCAGTTCTTC. Translated: CATSQGPEQFF.

This chain joins TRBV6-1 and TRBJ2-7; D not resolved. The CDR3 has 14 residues. V lost 1 base, J lost 5 bases, and 12 bases lay in between. The germline CDR1 and CDR2 sequences are MNHNS and SASEGT. CDR3 amino acids: CASSEGGNNNEQYF. DNA for the CDR3: TGTGCCAGCAGTGAAGGTGGGAATAATAACGAGCAGTACTTC.

The chain has TRBV7-3 and TRBJ2-2; D gene ambiguous. Deletions cut 5 bases from V and 5 bases from J, with 9 bases between. Germline lookup yields CDR1 SGHTA and CDR2 FQGTGA. CDR3 length: 13 amino acids. The CDR3 DNA sequence: TGTGCCAGCAGCAGGACGGAAACCGGGGAGCTGTTTTTT. It encodes CASSRTETGELFF. Based on the CDR3 plus reference TRBV7-3 and TRBJ2-2, the full variable domain is GAGVSQTPSNKVTEKGKYVELRCDPISGHTALYWYRQSLGQGPEFLIYFQGTGAADDSGLPNDRFFAVRPEGSVSTLKIQRTERGDSAVYLCASSRTETGELFFGEGSRLTVL.

This chain joins TRBV7-2 and TRBJ1-5; D might be TRBD1 (5 bases). Germline V gene lookup returns CDR1 SGHTA and CDR2 FQGNSA. CDR3 length: 17 residues. Trimming left V 1 base short and J 1 base short, with 14 bases between. Written as DNA, the CDR3 is TGTGCCAGCAGCTTAGGAGTGGGGCACCCCAGCAATCAGCCCCAGCATTTT. Residues: CASSLGVGHPSNQPQHF.

The CDR3 reads CAISEPYTPSGTKSYTF. CDR3 nucleotide sequence: TGTGCCATCAGTGAGCCTTATACACCTTCCGGGACAAAGAGCTACACCTTC. The chain recombines TRBV10-3 with TRBJ1-2; TRBD1 might be the D (6 bases). The germline gives CDR1 ENHRY, CDR2 SYGVKD. The CDR3 is 17 amino acids. Between the trimmed V and J ends, which lost 2 bases and 9 bases, there was a span of 25 bases.

This chain uses TRBV4-1 with TRBJ2-1; TRBD2 is a possible D gene (6 bases). Germline loops: CDR1 MGHRA, CDR2 YSYEKL. Between the trimmed V and J ends, which lost 5 bases and 5 bases, there was a span of 16 bases. This CDR3 comprises 15 residues. The CDR3 loop reads CASSRGLLGDNEQFF. As DNA, the CDR3 is TGCGCCAGCAGCAGGGGACTCCTAGGAGACAATGAGCAGTTCTTC.

This chain uses TRBV6-1 with TRBJ2-4, with a weak D call TRBD1 (6 bases). The CDR3 is 16 residues long. V was pared by 2 bases and J by 0 bases, with 11 bases between. Germline CDR1 reads MNHNS; CDR2 reads SASEGT. This CDR3 is CASSEWRTVAKNIQYF. In nucleotides, the CDR3 is TGTGCCAGCAGTGAATGGAGGACAGTAGCCAAAAACATTCAGTACTTC.

This clone occurred a few times. The gene calls are TRBV2 and TRBJ1-4, with D possibly matching TRBD1 (6 bases). CDR1 is SNHLY, CDR2 FYNNEI, per germline. V was shortened by 8 bases and J by 2 bases, with 9 bases between the two germline ends. The CDR3 runs 13 residues. The CDR3 nucleotides read TGTGCCAGCGAGACAGGTACTAATGAAAAACTGTTTTTT. Protein sequence: CASETGTNEKLFF.